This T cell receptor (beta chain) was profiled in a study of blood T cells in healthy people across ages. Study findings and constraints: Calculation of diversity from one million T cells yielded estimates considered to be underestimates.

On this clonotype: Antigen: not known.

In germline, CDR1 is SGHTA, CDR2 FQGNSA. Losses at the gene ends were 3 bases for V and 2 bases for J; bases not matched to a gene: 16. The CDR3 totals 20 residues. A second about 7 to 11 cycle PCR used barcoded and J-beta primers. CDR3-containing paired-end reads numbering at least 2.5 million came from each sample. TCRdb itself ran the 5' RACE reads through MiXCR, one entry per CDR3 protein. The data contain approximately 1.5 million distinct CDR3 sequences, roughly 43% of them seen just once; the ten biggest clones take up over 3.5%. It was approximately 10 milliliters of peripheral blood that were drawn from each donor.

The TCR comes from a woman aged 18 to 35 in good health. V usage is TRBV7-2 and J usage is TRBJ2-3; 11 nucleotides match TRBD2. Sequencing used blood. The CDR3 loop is CASSFGTSGTKVPHTDTQYF. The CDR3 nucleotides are TGTGCCAGCAGCTTCGGGACTAGCGGAACCAAGGTCCCCCACACAGATACGCAGTATTTT.